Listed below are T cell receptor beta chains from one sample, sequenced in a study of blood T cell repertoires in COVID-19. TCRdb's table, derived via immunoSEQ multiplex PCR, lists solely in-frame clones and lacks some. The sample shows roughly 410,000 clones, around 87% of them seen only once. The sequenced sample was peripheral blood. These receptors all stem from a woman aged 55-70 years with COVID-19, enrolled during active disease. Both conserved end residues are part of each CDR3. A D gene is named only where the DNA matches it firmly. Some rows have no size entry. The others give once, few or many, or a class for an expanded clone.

CASSPSGGAFTGELFF TGTGCCAGCAGCCCCTCGGGGGGGGCCTTCACCGGGGAGCTGTTTTTT TRBJ2-2 NA 16 TRBD2 TRBV28
CAWSELGLKDEQYF TGTGCCTGGAGTGAACTAGGACTTAAGGACGAGCAGTACTTC TRBJ2-7 few 14 NA TRBV30
CASSAIGDTYNQPQHF TGTGCCAGTAGTGCAATAGGGGACACTTACAATCAGCCCCAGCATTTT TRBJ1-5 NA 16 NA TRBV19
CASSFQGGTEAFF TGTGCCAGCAGTTTTCAGGGGGGAACTGAAGCTTTCTTT TRBJ1-1 NA 13 TRBD1 TRBV12-3/TRBV12-4
CASSYRTSGGWNEQFF TGTGCCAGCAGCTACCGGACTAGCGGGGGGTGGAATGAGCAGTTCTTC TRBJ2-1 NA 16 TRBD2 TRBV14
CASSRDRGVTYEQYF TGTGCCAGCAGCCGAGACAGGGGTGTGACCTACGAGCAGTACTTC TRBJ2-7 NA 15 TRBD1 TRBV3-1/TRBV3-2
CASSFSTSDTQYF TGCGCCAGCAGCTTTAGCACATCAGATACGCAGTATTTT TRBJ2-3 NA 13 NA TRBV5-1
CASSDDSRGYGYTF TGTGCCAGCAGCGACGACAGCAGGGGTTATGGCTACACCTTC TRBJ1-2 few 14 NA TRBV3-1/TRBV3-2
CASSESSGGRDTQYF TGTGCCAGCAGCGAGTCTAGCGGGGGGAGGGATACGCAGTATTTT TRBJ2-3 NA 15 TRBD2 TRBV5-4
CASSQETGNPNEELFF TGCGCCAGCAGCCAAGAAACAGGTAACCCGAACGAGGAGCTGTTTTTT TRBJ2-2 NA 16 NA TRBV4-1
CASIRSGGYGQPQHF TGTGCCAGCATCCGAAGCGGGGGGTATGGACAGCCCCAGCATTTT TRBJ1-5 NA 15 NA TRBV6-6
CASSRQGGDTGELFF TGTGCCAGTAGTAGACAGGGTGGGGACACCGGGGAGCTGTTTTTT TRBJ2-2 NA 15 TRBD1 TRBV19
CSASQPPQTGGYTF TGCAGTGCTAGTCAACCCCCTCAAACTGGTGGCTACACCTTC TRBJ1-2 NA 14 NA TRBV20-1